The 20 T cell receptor beta chains below were found in one sample sequenced in a study of blood T cell repertoires in COVID-19. Assay: immunoSEQ multiplex PCR; the TCRdb copy retains only in-frame clones and omits some. The sample lists hundreds of thousands of clones, around 89% occurring once. The sample taken for sequencing was PBMCs or T cells enriched from blood (not recorded which). The receptors come from a woman between 40 and 55 years old who had recovered from COVID-19.

This chain links TRBV19 with TRBJ2-6, with D possibly matching TRBD1 (5 bases). Germline-derived CDR1 and CDR2 are LNHDA and SQIVND (reference sequence). There are 16 residues in the CDR3. V was shortened by 4 bases and J by 0 bases, with 10 bases between the two germline ends. In DNA form, the CDR3 reads TGTGCCAGTAGTAATCAGGGCAGCTCTGGGGCCAACGTCCTGACTTTC. Translation: CASSNQGSSGANVLTF.

The chain couples TRBV29-1 to TRBJ2-1; D might be TRBD2 (6 bases). V was pared by 4 bases and J by 9 bases, with 16 bases between. CDR1 SQVTM and CDR2 ANQGSEA come from the germline V gene. The CDR3 is 13 residues long. CDR3 nucleotides: TGCAGCGTTGCCCGGGACTGGCGGGGTGAGCAGTTCTTC. Translated, it gives CSVARDWRGEQFF.

Of note for this clone: Different DNA sequences within this sample yield the same CDR3. This sequence joins TRBV2 and TRBJ1-1, with D unclear. The CDR3 consists of 11 residues. V was cut by 9 bases and J by 3 bases, with 8 bases left in between. Germline CDR1 and CDR2: SNHLY and FYNNEI. The CDR3 here is CASGGDTEAFF. The DNA for the CDR3 is TGTGCCAGTGGCGGGGACACTGAAGCTTTCTTT.

The J gene is TRBJ1-3, the V gene TRBV6-2 or TRBV6-3; no clear D gene. The CDR3 is made up of 15 amino acids. The germline CDR1 and CDR2 sequences are MNHEY and SVGEGT. Deletions cut 5 bases from V and 4 bases from J, with 15 bases between. CDR3 loop: CASSSLGNQGNTIYF. DNA for the CDR3: TGTGCCAGCAGTAGCCTCGGGAACCAAGGAAACACCATATATTTT.

The chain couples TRBV3-1 (or the pseudogene TRBV3-2) to TRBJ2-7; 9 nucleotides match TRBD2. The CDR3 extends over 14 amino acids. The trim removed 4 bases at V and 7 bases at J, leaving 8 bases unmatched. Per the germline V gene, CDR1 is LGHDT and CDR2 is YNNKEL (reference sequence). The CDR3 DNA sequence: TGTGCCAGCAGCCCCTGGCTAGCGGGGAATGAGCAGTACTTC. Encoded protein: CASSPWLAGNEQYF.

The V gene is TRBV6-1, the J gene TRBJ2-2, with 9 bases lining up with TRBD2. Germline trimming cut 1 base from V and 7 bases from J; bases unmatched to any gene: 13. The CDR3 has 18 amino acids. The V gene's germline CDR1 is MNHNS and CDR2 SASEGT. The CDR3 DNA is TGTGCCAGCAGTGAAGATCCGTGGGTAGCGGGAGCTAGCGGGGAGCTGTTTTTT. Protein: CASSEDPWVAGASGELFF.

The genes are TRBV6-1 and TRBJ1-1, with D possibly being TRBD1 (6 bases). Trimming shortened V by 3 bases and J by 3 bases, and 8 bases separated the two germline ends. Germline-derived CDR1 and CDR2 are MNHNS and SASEGT. The CDR3 length is 13 residues. The CDR3 region is CASSDRGYTEAFF. The CDR3 nucleotides read TGTGCCAGCAGTGACAGGGGATACACTGAAGCTTTCTTT.

V is TRBV5-1 and J is TRBJ2-5, with TRBD1 as a possible D gene (5 bases). Trimming cost V 2 bases and J 3 bases, with 8 bases left between them. The CDR3 is 13 amino acids. Germline CDR1 is SGHRS and CDR2 is YFSETQ. The CDR3 sequence: CASSFQGEETQYF. The CDR3 nucleotides read TGCGCCAGCAGCTTTCAAGGGGAAGAGACCCAGTACTTC.

The CDR3 protein is CAISESQASSGANVLTF. The CDR3 DNA sequence: TGTGCCATCAGTGAGAGTCAGGCTTCGAGCGGGGCCAACGTCCTGACTTTC. The chain combines TRBV10-3 with TRBJ2-6; D gene unclear. V lost 2 bases and J 4 bases, leaving 15 bases between the germline ends. There are 17 residues in the CDR3. Germline V lookup: CDR1 ENHRY, CDR2 SYGVKD.

V gene TRBV18 combines with J gene TRBJ1-1; TRBD1 agrees at 10 bases. In germline, CDR1 is KGHSH, CDR2 LQKENI. Losses at the gene ends were 3 bases for V and 5 bases for J; bases not matched to a gene: 15. The length of the CDR3 is 18 residues. DNA of the CDR3: TGTGCCAGCTCACCTTTACTCATAAGGGACAGGGGTTCTACTGAAGCTTTCTTT. Its translation is CASSPLLIRDRGSTEAFF.

V and J are TRBV5-1 and TRBJ1-2; 7 bases line up with TRBD1. V shed 4 bases and J 6 bases; nucleotides not matched to a gene: 6. Germline values: CDR1 SGHRS, CDR2 YFSETQ. The CDR3 has 13 residues. The CDR3 here is CASSRDREDGYTF. As DNA, the CDR3 is TGCGCCAGCAGCCGCGACAGGGAGGATGGCTACACCTTC.

The CDR3 region has the DNA TGTGCCAGCAGCCTGTACAGGGGCGCCGGGGAGCTGTTTTTT. Protein product: CASSLYRGAGELFF. The chain recombines TRBV7-2 with TRBJ2-2; 7 bases agree with TRBD1. The length of the CDR3 is 14 residues. The trim removed 5 bases at V and 6 bases at J, leaving 6 bases unmatched. Germline V gene sequence: CDR1 SGHTA, CDR2 FQGNSA.

The chain uses TRBV4-2 and TRBJ2-5; D is undetermined. Between the trimmed V and J ends, which lost 2 bases and 5 bases, there was a span of 9 bases. CDR3 length: 13 amino acids. Germline CDR1 LGHNA, CDR2 YNFKEQ. Here the CDR3 reads CASSQPSEETQYF. Written as DNA, the CDR3 is TGTGCCAGCAGCCAACCGAGCGAGGAGACCCAGTACTTC.

The chain couples TRBV3-1 (or the pseudogene TRBV3-2) to TRBJ2-2; tentatively, D is TRBD1 (6 bases). Germline lookup yields CDR1 LGHDT and CDR2 YNNKEL (reference sequence). This CDR3 has 14 residues. V was trimmed by 4 bases and J by 4 bases, leaving 10 bases between them. CDR3 nucleotide sequence: TGTGCCAGCAGCCTCCCAGGGGTCACCGGGGAGCTGTTTTTT. It translates to CASSLPGVTGELFF.

This CDR3 is CACGLAGVETQYF. The CDR3 DNA follows: TGTGCCTGCGGACTAGCGGGAGTGGAGACCCAGTACTTC. The V gene is TRBV30, the J gene TRBJ2-5; 13 nucleotides agree with TRBD2. CDR1 is GTSNPN and CDR2 is SVGIG in the germline V gene (reference sequence). Unmatched junction bases numbered 3, after V lost 6 bases and J lost 5 bases. The CDR3 sequence is 13 residues long.

This clone has only one observation. The rearrangement uses TRBV30 and TRBJ1-2; no definite D call. CDR1 GTSNPN and CDR2 SVGIG come from the germline V gene (reference sequence). V was cut by 2 bases and J by 8 bases, with 9 bases left in between. CDR3 length: 11 amino acids. CDR3 in amino acids: CAWSPTAGYTF. Here the CDR3 DNA reads TGTGCCTGGAGTCCAACCGCGGGCTACACCTTC.

This clone has just a few counts. This chain connects TRBV4-3 to TRBJ1-2; 9 nucleotides match TRBD1. Per the germline V gene, CDR1 is LGHNA and CDR2 is YSLEER. V was clipped by 3 bases and J by 5 bases; unmatched bases: 4. This CDR3 contains 14 residues. The CDR3 DNA is TGCGCCAGCAGCCATACAGGGGGCGCATATGGCTACACCTTC. Its protein is CASSHTGGAYGYTF.

The gene calls are TRBV4-1 and TRBJ2-6, with 8 bases lining up with TRBD1. CDR3 length equals 19 residues. Germline V lookup: CDR1 MGHRA, CDR2 YSYEKL. V trimming: 3 bases; J trimming: 3 bases; junction bases outside the gene matches: 13. Here the CDR3 DNA reads TGCGCCAGCAGCCAGCTAATGGGGGCAGGGGGCTTTGGGGCCAACGTCCTGACTTTC. Translated: CASSQLMGAGGFGANVLTF.

The gene calls are TRBV6-6 and TRBJ2-7, with D possibly matching TRBD2 (6 bases). CDR3 length: 14 residues. CDR1 is MNHNY and CDR2 is SVGAGI in the germline V gene (reference sequence). V lost 0 bases and J 3 bases, leaving 9 bases between the germline ends. This CDR3 reads CASSYSSGFYEQYF. The CDR3 DNA reads as TGTGCCAGCAGTTACTCAAGCGGGTTCTACGAGCAGTACTTC.

This CDR3 is CASMRQGGYEQYF. The DNA of the CDR3 is TGTGCCAGCATGCGACAGGGGGGATACGAGCAGTACTTC. The J gene is TRBJ2-7, the V gene TRBV25-1; TRBD1 aligns across 9 bases. CDR1 MGHDK and CDR2 SYGVNS come from the germline V gene. There are 13 residues in the CDR3. Unmatched junction bases numbered 5, after V lost 7 bases and J lost 4 bases.